These 2 T cell receptor beta chains were sequenced from one sample in a study of blood T cell repertoires in COVID-19. The method was immunoSEQ multiplex PCR; TCRdb's version includes in-frame clones alone and lacks a portion of them. Of a few hundred thousand clones in the sample, 82% were seen once. The source material was peripheral blood. These receptor sequences come from a woman between 18 and 29 years old with acute or convalescent COVID-19.

This chain connects TRBV29-1 to TRBJ1-1; D is uncertain. The CDR3 is 13 residues long. Trimming shortened V by 4 bases and J by 1 base, and 10 bases separated the two germline ends. Germline CDR1 reads SQVTM; CDR2 reads ANQGSEA. CDR3 nucleotide sequence: TGCAGCGTTGCCTCAGGCCGGAACACTGAAGCTTTCTTT. Translating it yields CSVASGRNTEAFF.

The J gene is TRBJ2-2, the V gene TRBV28; 12 bases line up with TRBD2. Germline V gene sequence: CDR1 MDHEN, CDR2 SYDVKM. This CDR3 contains 17 residues. V shed 2 bases, J shed 4 bases, and the junction held 5 bases outside the gene matches. This chain's CDR3 is CASSLVTSGSLTGELFF. CDR3 nucleotides: TGTGCCAGCAGTTTAGTGACTAGCGGGAGTCTCACCGGGGAGCTGTTTTTT.